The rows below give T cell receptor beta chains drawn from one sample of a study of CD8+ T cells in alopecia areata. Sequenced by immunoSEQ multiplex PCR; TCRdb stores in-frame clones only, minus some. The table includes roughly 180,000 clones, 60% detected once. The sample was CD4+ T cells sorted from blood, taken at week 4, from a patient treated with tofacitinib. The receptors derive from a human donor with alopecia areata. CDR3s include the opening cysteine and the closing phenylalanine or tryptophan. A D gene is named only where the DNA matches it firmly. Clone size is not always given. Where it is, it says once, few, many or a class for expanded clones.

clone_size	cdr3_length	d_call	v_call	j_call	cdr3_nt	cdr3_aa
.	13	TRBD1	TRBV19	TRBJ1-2	TGTGCCAGTAGTCAACAGGGGGCGAAGGGCTACACCTTC	CASSQQGAKGYTF
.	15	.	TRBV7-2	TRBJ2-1	TGTGCCAGCAGCTTAGCGGGGGGCCCCTACAATGAGCAGTTCTTC	CASSLAGGPYNEQFF
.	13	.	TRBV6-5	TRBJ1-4	TGTGCCAGCAGTTCCCGGGGGCGGGAAAAACTGTTTTTT	CASSSRGREKLFF
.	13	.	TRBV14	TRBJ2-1	TGTGCCAGCAGCCTACAAGCCCACAATGAGCAGTTCTTC	CASSLQAHNEQFF
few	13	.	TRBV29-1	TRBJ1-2	TGCAGCGTTGATTTCGAGGGGGGCTATGGCTACACCTTC	CSVDFEGGYGYTF
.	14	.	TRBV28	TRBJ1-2	TGTGCCAGCAGTTTGGTACCCCGGGATTATGGCTACACCTTC	CASSLVPRDYGYTF
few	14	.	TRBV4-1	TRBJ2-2	TGCGCCAGCAGCCAAGTTGGGGGGACCGGGGAGCTGTTTTTT	CASSQVGGTGELFF
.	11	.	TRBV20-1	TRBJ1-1	TGCAGTGCCCTGCCAGGGGTTGAAGCTTTCTTT	CSALPGVEAFF
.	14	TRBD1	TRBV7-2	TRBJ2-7	TGTGCCAGCAGCTTAAGGGACAGCCAGTACGAGCAGTACTTC	CASSLRDSQYEQYF
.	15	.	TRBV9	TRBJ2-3	TGTGCCAGCAGCGTAGTTCCCAGGGAGACAGATACGCAGTATTTT	CASSVVPRETDTQYF
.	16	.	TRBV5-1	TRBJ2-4	TGCGCCAGCAGCGCACAGGTTGACAGATACAAAAACATTCAGTACTTC	CASSAQVDRYKNIQYF
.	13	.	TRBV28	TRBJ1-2	TGTGCCTCTACCGAATCCGGGGATTATGGCTACACCTTC	CASTESGDYGYTF
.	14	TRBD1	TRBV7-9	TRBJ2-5	TGTGCCAGCAGCGCAACCGGGACAGCGGAGACCCAGTACTTC	CASSATGTAETQYF
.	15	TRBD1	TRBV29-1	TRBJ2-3	TGCAGCGTTGGTGGTGGCGCAGGGGGCTTTGATACGCAGTATTTT	CSVGGGAGGFDTQYF
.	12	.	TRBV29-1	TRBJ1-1	TGCAGCGTTCGGGGTCATAACACTGAAGCTTTCTTT	CSVRGHNTEAFF
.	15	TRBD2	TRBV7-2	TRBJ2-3	TGTGCCAGCAGACCGTCTAGCGGGGGGGCAGATACGCAGTATTTT	CASRPSSGGADTQYF
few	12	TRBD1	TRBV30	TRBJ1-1	TGTGCCGAACAGGGGGCGGCCACTGAAGCTTTCTTT	CAEQGAATEAFF
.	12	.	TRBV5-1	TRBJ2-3	TGCGCCAGCAGCTTTGTGGTCGGTACGCAGTATTTT	CASSFVVGTQYF
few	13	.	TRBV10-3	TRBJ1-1	TGTGCCATCAGTGGGGCCATGAACACTGAAGCTTTCTTT	CAISGAMNTEAFF
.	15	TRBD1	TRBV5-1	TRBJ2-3	TGCGCCAGCAGCCAACGGACAGGTAGCACAGATACGCAGTATTTT	CASSQRTGSTDTQYF
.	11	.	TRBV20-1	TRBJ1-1	TGCAGTGCCACCGAGAGGGCTGAAGCTTTCTTT	CSATERAEAFF
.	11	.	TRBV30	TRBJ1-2	TGTGCCTGGGTCCGGGACATTGGCTACACCTTC	CAWVRDIGYTF
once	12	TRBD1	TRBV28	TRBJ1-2	TGTGCCAGCACGACAGGGGCCTATGGCTACACCTTC	CASTTGAYGYTF
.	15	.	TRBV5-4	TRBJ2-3	TGTGCCAGCAGCAGAGCGGACCTCCTCACAGATACGCAGTATTTT	CASSRADLLTDTQYF
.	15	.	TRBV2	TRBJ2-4	TGTGCCAGCAGTGCCATGAGCGTAGCCAAAAACATTCAGTACTTC	CASSAMSVAKNIQYF
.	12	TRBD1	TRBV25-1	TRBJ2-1	TGTGCCAGCAGTAAGGGGACAGGGGAGCAGTTCTTC	CASSKGTGEQFF
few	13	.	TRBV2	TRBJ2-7	TGTGCCAGCAGTGGGGGCGCCTCCTACGAGCAGTACTTC	CASSGGASYEQYF
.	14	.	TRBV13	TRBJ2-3	TGTGCCAGCAGCGGGCGAGCGGTAACCGATACGCAGTATTTT	CASSGRAVTDTQYF
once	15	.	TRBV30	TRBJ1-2	TGTGCCTGGACTACTACGGGGTTCAAAACCGATGGCTACACCTTC	CAWTTTGFKTDGYTF
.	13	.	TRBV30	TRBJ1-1	TGTGCCTGGAGTGAGGGAGGACAGATAGAAGCTTTCTTT	CAWSEGGQIEAFF
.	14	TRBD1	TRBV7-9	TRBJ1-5	TGTGCCAGCGGAAGACAGGGTGTGGATCAGCCCCAGCATTTT	CASGRQGVDQPQHF
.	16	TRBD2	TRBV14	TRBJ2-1	TGTGCCAGCAGCTACCTGGGACTAGCGGGGGGGAATGAGCAGTTCTTC	CASSYLGLAGGNEQFF
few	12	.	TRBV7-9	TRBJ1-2	TGTGCCAGCAGCTTGAGAAACTATGGCTACACCTTC	CASSLRNYGYTF
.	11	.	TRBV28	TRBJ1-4	TGTGCCAGCAGTTCTCGCTCCGGACTGTTTTTT	CASSSRSGLFF
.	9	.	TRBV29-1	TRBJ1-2	TGCAGCGTTGAAGAGGGCTACACCTTC	CSVEEGYTF
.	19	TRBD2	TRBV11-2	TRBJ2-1	TGTGCCAGCAGCTTCCGACTAGCGGGGGAGCTAAGCTCCTACAATGAGCAGTTCTTC	CASSFRLAGELSSYNEQFF
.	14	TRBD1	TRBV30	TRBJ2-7	TGTGCCTGGAGGCAAGACAGGGGGCATCACGAGCAGTACTTC	CAWRQDRGHHEQYF
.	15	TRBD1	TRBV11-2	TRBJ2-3	TGTGCCAGCAGGGACAGGGGGCTAGGCACAGATACGCAGTATTTT	CASRDRGLGTDTQYF
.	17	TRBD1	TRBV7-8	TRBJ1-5	TGTGCCAGCAGCCCCCTTGCCGGGACAGGGCGCAATCAGCCCCAGCATTTT	CASSPLAGTGRNQPQHF
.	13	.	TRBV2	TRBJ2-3	TGTGCCAGCAGAAATTCAGGGACAGATACGCAGTATTTT	CASRNSGTDTQYF
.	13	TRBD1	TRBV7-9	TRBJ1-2	TGTGCCAGCAGCTTCCGGGTGACAGGGGGCTACACCTTC	CASSFRVTGGYTF
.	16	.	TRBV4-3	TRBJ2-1	TGCGCCAGCAGCCAAGATCAAACAGGGAGGGTCGATGAGCAGTTCTTC	CASSQDQTGRVDEQFF
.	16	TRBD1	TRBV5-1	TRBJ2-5	TGCGCCAGCAGCACTACGGGACAGGTCGGCCAAGAGACCCAGTACTTC	CASSTTGQVGQETQYF
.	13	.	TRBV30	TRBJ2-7	TGTGCCTGGAGTGTACAAGCCCTCTACGAGCAGTACTTC	CAWSVQALYEQYF
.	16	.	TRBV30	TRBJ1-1	TGTGCCTGGAGTAAGGGGGAGATTCACATGAACACTGAAGCTTTCTTT	CAWSKGEIHMNTEAFF
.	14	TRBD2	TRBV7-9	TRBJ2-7	TGTGCCGGCAGCTTAATCCTAGCGGGGTACGAGCAGTACTTC	CAGSLILAGYEQYF
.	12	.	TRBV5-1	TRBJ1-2	TGCGCCAGCAGCGAGACCCTCTATGGCTACACCTTC	CASSETLYGYTF
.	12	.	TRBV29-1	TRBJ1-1	TGCAGCGTTGCTGTCTTAAACACTGAAGCTTTCTTT	CSVAVLNTEAFF
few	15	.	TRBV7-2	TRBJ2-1	TGTGCCAGCAGTTTAGCGGTCATTTCCAACAATGAGCAGTTCTTC	CASSLAVISNNEQFF
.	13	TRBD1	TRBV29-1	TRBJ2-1	TGCAGCGTAGACAGGGGGAGGTACAATGAGCAGTTCTTC	CSVDRGRYNEQFF
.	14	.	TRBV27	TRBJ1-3	TGTGCCAGCAGTCGGACGGCCTCTGGAAACACCATATATTTT	CASSRTASGNTIYF
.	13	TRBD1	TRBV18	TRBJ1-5	TGTGCCAGCTCCCTGGACAGGGAACAGCCCCAGCATTTT	CASSLDREQPQHF
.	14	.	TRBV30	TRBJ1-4	TGTGCCTGGAGTGCGTCAGAGAAGGTTGGCAAACTGTTTTTT	CAWSASEKVGKLFF
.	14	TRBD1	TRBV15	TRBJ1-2	TGTGCCACCAGCCCGCAGAAGACAGGGTACCGCTACACCTTC	CATSPQKTGYRYTF
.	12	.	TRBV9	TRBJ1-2	TGTGCCAGCAGCGTAGACGGCTATGGCTACACCTTC	CASSVDGYGYTF
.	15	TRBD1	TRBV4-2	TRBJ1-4	TGTGCCAGCAGCCAATTCCAGGGGGAGAATGAAAAACTGTTTTTT	CASSQFQGENEKLFF
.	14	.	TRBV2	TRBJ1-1	TGTGCCAGCAGACAGACGGTGTATGACACTGAAGCTTTCTTT	CASRQTVYDTEAFF
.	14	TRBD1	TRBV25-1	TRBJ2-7	TGTGCCAGCACATCGGACAGGGGAACCTACGAGCAGTACTTC	CASTSDRGTYEQYF
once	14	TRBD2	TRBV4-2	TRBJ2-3	TGTGCCAGCAGCCAGGATAGCGGGGGGCCGGCTATGTATTTT	CASSQDSGGPAMYF
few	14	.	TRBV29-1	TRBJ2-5	TGCAGCGTTGAAGATGTTAGGCAGTTAGAGACCCAGTACTTC	CSVEDVRQLETQYF